This TCR beta chain originates from a study of metastatic and nonmetastatic thyroid tumors. Across the whole study: Malignant and benign thyroid patients had repertoires compared in peripheral blood and tumor or nodule tissue.

Every patient underwent thyroid surgery untreated. The CDR3 sequence is 12 residues long. The V gene lost 7 bases and the J gene lost 11 bases, with 18 bases spanning the gap. The V gene's germline CDR1 is DFQATT and CDR2 SNEGSKA (reference sequence). Comments on this clone: Its antigen is not identified.

General study points: It was reported that TCR beta diversity was significantly higher in malignant thyroid tumors than benign nodules, in blood and tumor.

In the study's own analysis: The study took CDR3 differences across clinicopathological groups and made a distant-metastasis classifier for papillary thyroid cancer from them. TCRdb recomputed clones from the PCR reads via MiXCR. The V and J calls come from TCRdb's annotation, not from the publication. The sample carries tens of thousands of clones, 20% to 25% recorded once. The receptor's source is a female donor with papillary thyroid cancer or a benign thyroid nodule (not recorded which). Some clones in this sample may be carry-over from other donors' samples. The V and J genes are TRBV20-1 and TRBJ1-5; tentatively, D is TRBD1 (6 bases). Sequences were obtained from blood. Here the CDR3 DNA reads TGCAGTGGTTATTTACAGGGATCAGCCCAGCATTTT. It yields the protein CSGYLQGSAQHF.